Listed here are 10 T cell receptor beta chains from one sample, sequenced in a study of early T cells in non-severe SARS-CoV-2 infection. A single record per CDR3 protein comes from TCRdb applying MiXCR to the 5' RACE reads. This table has more than 65,000 distinct CDR3 sequences, approximately 4.6% appearing once. Here the sequenced sample was whole blood, taken at baseline. These receptors all stem from an adult who was a healthcare worker with PCR-confirmed SARS-CoV-2 infection or an uninfected control (not recorded which). The donor label of this sample is uncertain.

V and J are TRBV12-3 or TRBV12-4 and TRBJ2-3; 10 nucleotides line up with TRBD2. Trimming at V came to 5 bases and at J to 13 bases, leaving 6 bases not matched to a gene. This CDR3 is 12 amino acids long. The CDR3 spells CASSTTSGEKYF. DNA of the CDR3: TGTGCCAGCAGTACTACTAGCGGGGAAAAGTATTTT.

The gene calls are TRBV27 and TRBJ2-1; TRBD2 matches 8 bases. CDR1 and CDR2 (germline): MNHEY, SMNVEV (reference sequence). The CDR3 is 19 amino acids. Germline trimming cut 5 bases from V and 11 bases from J; bases unmatched to any gene: 26. The CDR3 region is CASSLPSVRGATTTRKQFF. CDR3 nucleotide sequence: TGTGCCAGCAGTCTCCCCTCGGTGCGGGGGGCCACCACTACAAGGAAGCAGTTCTTC.

This clonotype has a count of ten or more. One end of the junction does not line up with germline, which may come from a read error. This sequence joins TRBV6-5 and TRBJ1-1, with 9 bases matching TRBD1. The CDR3 runs 15 residues. CDR1 is MNHEY, CDR2 SVGAGI, per germline. The CDR3 loop is CASSTTGTGYTEVFF. DNA for the CDR3: TGTGCCAGCAGTACCACCGGGACAGGGTATACTGAAGTTTTCTTT.

Many counts were recorded for this clonotype. The chain uses TRBV30 and TRBJ2-7, with 10 bases fitting TRBD1. The CDR3 consists of 19 residues. V lost 5 bases, J lost 3 bases, and 22 bases stayed unmatched. Germline-derived CDR1 and CDR2 are GTSNPN and SVGIG (reference sequence). CDR3 nucleotide sequence: TGTGCCTGGCCTCCCAACGGACAGGGGGGAGGACTAGCAATCTACGAGCAGTACTTC. Translation: CAWPPNGQGGGLAIYEQYF.

This clonotype was picked up a small number of times. The chain's CDR3 is CASGWGETQYF. For the CDR3, the DNA is TGTGCCAGCGGCTGGGGGGAGACCCAGTACTTC. The rearrangement links TRBV7-2 to TRBJ2-5, with D perhaps TRBD1 or TRBD2 (5 bases each). Germline V gene data show CDR1 as SGHTA and CDR2 as FQGNSA. There are 11 residues in the CDR3. V was shortened by 8 bases and J by 5 bases, with 9 bases between the two germline ends.

This clonotype has ten or more counts. V is TRBV6-5 and J is TRBJ2-3; D gene unclear. The germline gives CDR1 MNHEY, CDR2 SVGAGI. The CDR3 runs to 16 residues. V shed 6 bases and J shed 0 bases, with 16 bases lying between them. In DNA form, the CDR3 reads TGTGCCAGCAGGTCCCTGGGTGGGGTTAGCACAGATACGCAGTATTTT. Amino acid sequence: CASRSLGGVSTDTQYF.

The rearrangement joins TRBV4-1 to TRBJ2-3; D possibly uses TRBD1 or TRBD2 (5 bases each). With 4 bases removed from V and 7 bases from J, the gap between germline ends came to 15 bases. This CDR3 is built from 14 residues. CDR1 and CDR2 (germline): MGHRA, YSYEKL. The DNA of the CDR3 is TGCGCCAGCAGCCCAGGGAGCCCCGGTAATACGCAGTATTTT. This translates into CASSPGSPGNTQYF.

Many counts were recorded for this clonotype. The chain couples TRBV12-3 or TRBV12-4 to TRBJ2-5; the D gene is possibly TRBD1 (5 bases). The CDR3 covers 12 residues. V was clipped by 3 bases and J by 7 bases, with 9 bases between them. DNA of the CDR3: TGTGCCAGCAGTTTCCCCCAGGGGACCCAGTACTTC. Residues: CASSFPQGTQYF.

This clonotype was recorded at least ten times. The rearrangement joins TRBV7-2 to TRBJ1-6; 7 bases align to TRBD1. V gave up 6 bases and J gave up 7 bases; unmatched junction bases: 3. The CDR3 totals 13 residues. CDR1 SGHTA and CDR2 FQGNSA come from the germline V gene. As DNA, the CDR3 is TGTGCCAGCAGTTTACAGGGGAATTCACCCCTCCACTTT. Encoded protein: CASSLQGNSPLHF.

This clonotype showed up many times. The chain couples TRBV11-2 to TRBJ1-6; tentatively, D is TRBD1 (5 bases). Germline values: CDR1 SGHAT, CDR2 FQNNGV. The CDR3 consists of 16 residues. Trimming stripped 5 bases from V and 5 bases from J, with 16 bases between. The CDR3 spells CASSRRGAADNSPLHF. The CDR3 nucleotides are TGTGCCAGCAGCCGACGAGGGGCAGCGGATAATTCACCCCTCCACTTT.